This is a list of T cell receptor beta chains from one sample in a study of T cells expressing NK-cell markers. No DNA is given; TCRdb re-called the 5' RACE reads and lists each CDR3 protein once. The listing contains roughly 170,000 distinct CDR3 sequences. Sequences were obtained from blood T cells: a sorted CD56 or NKG2C T cell subset, CD4+ or CD8+ T cells, or bulk PBMC T cells (not recorded which). The receptors stem from a woman between 18 and 70 years old in good health. The CDR3 runs from the conserved cysteine through the conserved F or W.

j_gene,v_gene,CDR3aa
TRBJ2-1,TRBV5-1,CASSLARGGAENEQFF
TRBJ2-7,TRBV5-1,CASADTSGSYEQYF
TRBJ2-3,TRBV29-1,CSGSSGGSETDTQYF
TRBJ2-1,TRBV7-2,CASELAGDYEQFF
TRBJ2-5,TRBV5-1,CASSQAQSPETQYF
TRBJ2-5,TRBV4-2,CASSQDSGSFETQYF
TRBJ2-6,TRBV5-1,CASRSQGLDSGANVLTF
TRBJ1-5,TRBV2,CASSQGFIWNQPQHF
TRBJ2-1,TRBV5-1,CASSLVSGSYNEQFF
TRBJ2-6,TRBV20-1,CSARDRGAGANVLTF
TRBJ1-2,TRBV6-1,CASSELPGNYGYTF
TRBJ2-1,TRBV20-1,CSANMPGPPTNEQFF
TRBJ2-3,TRBV4-2,CASSQAGGDTQYF
TRBJ2-3,TRBV5-1,CASSLGTGGAEGDTQYF
TRBJ1-4,TRBV7-2,CASSLAVTNEKLFF
TRBJ2-1,TRBV5-6,CASSLSGRGRNEQFF
TRBJ2-2,TRBV11-2,CASSSTGTGGAGGELFF
TRBJ1-2,TRBV5-1,CASSLSGPPSNYGYTF
TRBJ1-1,TRBV12-3/TRBV12-4,CASSPWGNTEAFF
TRBJ2-1,TRBV9,CASTMIGTSDNEQFF
TRBJ2-7,TRBV20-1,CSAYDRGWQYF
TRBJ2-1,TRBV24-1,CATSVQDDEQFF
TRBJ2-1,TRBV14,CASRRGLAINEQFF
TRBJ2-1,TRBV9,CASSVDPAVHYNEQFF
TRBJ1-5,TRBV5-5,CASSLVPRGRGNQPQHF
TRBJ2-2,TRBV5-1,CASSLIFAGGSGELFF
TRBJ1-6,TRBV20-1,CSASPGTRDSPLHF
TRBJ2-3,TRBV6-1,CASSPRLDPDTQYF
TRBJ2-1,TRBV5-1,CASSRSGRVTEQFF
TRBJ2-7,TRBV28,CASRGHGAYEQYF
TRBJ1-5,TRBV28,CASSPQGLGNQPQHF